This T cell receptor (beta chain) was identified during a study of shared clonotypes between healthy human individuals. Study context: Each donor contributed plates that comprised three CD4 naive, three CD4 memory, two CD8 naive and one CD8 memory.

Points on this clone: The same CDR3 also results from other DNA sequences found in this sample.

The test was conducted at deep level. Genomic DNA from each subset was divided evenly over several immunoSEQ plates. TCRdb's table, derived via immunoSEQ multiplex PCR, lists solely in-frame clones and lacks some. The data contain roughly 2,000,000 clones, just under 95% of them singletons. V shed 6 bases and J shed 4 bases, with 10 bases lying between them. The CDR3 consists of 12 residues. The germline V gene encodes CDR1 MNHNS and CDR2 SASEGT. Naive CD8 populations comprised CD45RO-negative cells positively selected for CCR7, excluding terminally differentiated effector memory CD45RA+ cells. Sequencing was done on a sample of naive CD8+ T cells sorted from blood. This chain links TRBV6-1 with TRBJ2-7; D is unresolved. The clonotype was recovered from a man younger than 35 in good health. The CDR3 sequence: CASSAGSYEQYF. The DNA of the CDR3 is TGTGCCAGCAGCGCTGGGTCGTACGAGCAGTACTTC.